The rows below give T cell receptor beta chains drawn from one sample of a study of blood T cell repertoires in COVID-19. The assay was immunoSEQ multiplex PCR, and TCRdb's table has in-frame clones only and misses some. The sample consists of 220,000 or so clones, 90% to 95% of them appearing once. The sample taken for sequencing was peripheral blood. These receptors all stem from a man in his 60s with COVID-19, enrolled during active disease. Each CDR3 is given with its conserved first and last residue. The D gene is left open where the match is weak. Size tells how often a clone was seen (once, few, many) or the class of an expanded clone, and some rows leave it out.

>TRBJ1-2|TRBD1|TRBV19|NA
CASRGQGDYGYTF
TGTGCCAGTAGGGGACAGGGGGATTACGGCTACACCTTC
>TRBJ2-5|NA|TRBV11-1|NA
CASSFYRTQETQYF
TGTGCCAGCAGCTTTTACAGGACCCAAGAGACCCAGTACTTC
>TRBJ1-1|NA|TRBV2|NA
CASSPPRGITEAFF
TGTGCCAGCAGTCCTCCTAGGGGTATCACTGAAGCTTTCTTT
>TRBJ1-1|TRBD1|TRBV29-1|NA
CSVTSGQKTNTEAFF
TGCAGCGTTACCTCGGGACAGAAGACGAACACTGAAGCTTTCTTT
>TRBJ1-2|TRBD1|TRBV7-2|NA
CASSLGQGQGNYGYTF
TGTGCCAGCAGCTTAGGCCAAGGACAGGGGAACTATGGCTACACCTTC
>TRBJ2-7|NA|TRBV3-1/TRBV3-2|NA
CASSRGYEQYF
TGTGCCAGCAGCAGGGGCTACGAGCAGTACTTC
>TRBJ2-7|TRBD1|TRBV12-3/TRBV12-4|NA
CASSPGQGYEQYF
TGTGCCAGCAGTCCGGGACAGGGATACGAGCAGTACTTC
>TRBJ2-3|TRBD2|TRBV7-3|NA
CASSKAGRADTQYF
TGTGCCAGCAGCAAAGCGGGACGTGCAGATACGCAGTATTTT
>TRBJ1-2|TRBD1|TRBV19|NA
CASSIPGQTNYGYTF
TGTGCCAGTAGTATCCCGGGACAGACCAACTATGGCTACACCTTC
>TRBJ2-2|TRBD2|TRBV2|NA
CASSALAGNTGELFF
TGTGCCAGCAGTGCGCTAGCGGGGAACACCGGGGAGCTGTTTTTT
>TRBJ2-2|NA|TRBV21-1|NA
CASSKKVWGPGELFF
TGTGCCAGCAGCAAAAAAGTGTGGGGGCCCGGGGAGCTGTTTTTT
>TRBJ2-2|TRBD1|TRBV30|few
CAWGQGALTGELFF
TGTGCCTGGGGACAGGGGGCGCTGACCGGGGAGCTGTTTTTT
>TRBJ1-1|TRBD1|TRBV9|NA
CASSAWDRGTEAFF
TGTGCCAGCAGCGCCTGGGACAGGGGGACTGAAGCTTTCTTT
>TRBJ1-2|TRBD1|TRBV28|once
CASSSRKDRGNVYGYTF
TGTGCCAGCAGTTCACGAAAGGACAGGGGGAACGTCTATGGCTACACCTTC
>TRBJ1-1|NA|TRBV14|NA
CASSHQGNTEAFF
TGTGCCAGCAGCCACCAGGGGAACACTGAAGCTTTCTTT
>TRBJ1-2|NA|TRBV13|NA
CASSLKLRQGYGYTF
TGTGCCAGCAGCTTAAAGTTGCGGCAGGGGTATGGCTACACCTTC
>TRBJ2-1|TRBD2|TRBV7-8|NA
CASSLSASGRRSSYNEQFF
TGTGCCAGCAGCTTATCAGCTAGCGGACGCCGGAGCTCCTACAATGAGCAGTTCTTC
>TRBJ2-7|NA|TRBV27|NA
CASRFTQGPEQYF
TGTGCCAGCAGATTTACACAGGGACCCGAGCAGTACTTC
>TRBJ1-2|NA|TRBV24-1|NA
CATSDRSRESYGYTF
TGTGCCACCAGTGATCGAAGTCGGGAGAGCTATGGCTACACCTTC
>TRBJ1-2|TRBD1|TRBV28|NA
CASTSNTGVSLRHGYTF
TGTGCCAGCACTAGTAATACAGGGGTCTCCCTTCGGCACGGCTACACCTTC
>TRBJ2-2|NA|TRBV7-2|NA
CASSLDRVTGELFF
TGTGCCAGCAGCTTAGACAGGGTGACCGGGGAGCTGTTTTTT
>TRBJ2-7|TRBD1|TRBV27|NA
CASSPTGVHEQYF
TGTGCCAGCAGTCCGACAGGGGTCCACGAGCAGTACTTC
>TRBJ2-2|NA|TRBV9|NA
CASSARTVGELFF
TGTGCCAGCAGCGCCCGGACAGTCGGGGAGCTGTTTTTT
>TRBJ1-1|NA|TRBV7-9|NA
CASSQGMNTEAFF
TGTGCCAGCAGCCAGGGGATGAACACTGAAGCTTTCTTT
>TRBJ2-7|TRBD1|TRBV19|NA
CASSLPGQGNREQYF
TGTGCCAGTAGTCTTCCGGGACAGGGGAATAGGGAGCAGTACTTC
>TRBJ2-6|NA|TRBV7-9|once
CASSFPPSFPTGANVLTF
TGTGCCAGCAGCTTCCCGCCTAGCTTCCCTACTGGGGCCAACGTCCTGACTTTC
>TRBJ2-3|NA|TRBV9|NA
CASSAENTQYF
TGTGCCAGCAGCGCAGAAAATACGCAGTATTTT
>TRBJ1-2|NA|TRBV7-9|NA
CASSLVPDYGYTF
TGTGCCAGCAGCTTAGTGCCGGACTATGGCTACACCTTC
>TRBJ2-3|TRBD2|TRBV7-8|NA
CASTRLAGGTDTQYF
TGTGCCAGCACCAGACTAGCGGGAGGTACAGATACGCAGTATTTT
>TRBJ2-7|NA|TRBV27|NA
CASSFPGHEQYF
TGTGCCAGCAGTTTTCCGGGTCACGAGCAGTACTTC
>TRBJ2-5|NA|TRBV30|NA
CAWSVGGLETQYF
TGTGCCTGGAGCGTAGGCGGGTTAGAGACCCAGTACTTC
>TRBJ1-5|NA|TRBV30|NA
CAWNRGGNNQPQHF
TGTGCCTGGAACCGAGGGGGTAACAATCAGCCCCAGCATTTT
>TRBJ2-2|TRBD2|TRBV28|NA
CASSIPTSGRVTGELFF
TGTGCCAGCAGTATACCGACTAGCGGGAGGGTTACCGGGGAGCTGTTTTTT
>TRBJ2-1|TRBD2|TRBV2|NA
CASSEVGTSGGEQFF
TGTGCCAGCAGTGAAGTCGGGACTAGCGGGGGTGAGCAGTTCTTC
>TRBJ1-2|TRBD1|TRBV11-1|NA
CASRDRGSYTF
TGTGCCAGCAGGGACAGGGGGAGCTACACCTTC
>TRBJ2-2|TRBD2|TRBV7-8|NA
CASSLVLASAGELFF
TGTGCCAGCAGCTTAGTACTAGCGTCGGCCGGGGAGCTGTTTTTT
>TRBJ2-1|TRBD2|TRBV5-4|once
CASSMGTSGSYNEQFF
TGTGCCAGCAGCATGGGGACTAGCGGGAGTTACAATGAGCAGTTCTTC
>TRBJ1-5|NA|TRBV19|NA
CASSTGGNQPQHF
TGTGCCAGTAGTACAGGGGGCAATCAGCCCCAGCATTTT
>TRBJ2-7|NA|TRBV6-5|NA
CASRAPGLIEQYF
TGTGCCAGCAGGGCTCCGGGACTCATCGAGCAGTACTTC
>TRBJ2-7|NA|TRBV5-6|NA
CASSLGGQYEQYF
TGTGCCAGCAGCTTGGGGGGCCAATACGAGCAGTACTTC
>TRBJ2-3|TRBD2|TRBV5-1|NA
CASSLSGDYTDTQYF
TGCGCCAGCAGCTTGTCCGGGGACTACACAGATACGCAGTATTTT
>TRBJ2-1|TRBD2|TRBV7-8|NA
CASSGSGAYNEQFF
TGTGCCAGCAGCGGTAGCGGGGCCTACAATGAGCAGTTCTTC
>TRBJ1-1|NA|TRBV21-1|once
CASSKCTVPPGIPEAFF
TGTGCCAGCAGCAAATGCACGGTCCCCCCCGGGATTCCTGAAGCTTTCTTT
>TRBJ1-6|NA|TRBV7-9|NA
CASSIMGRDSPLHF
TGTGCCAGCAGTATAATGGGGAGGGATTCACCCCTCCACTTT
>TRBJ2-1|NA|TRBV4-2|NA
CASSQGDWDNEQFF
TGTGCCAGCAGCCAGGGTGACTGGGACAATGAGCAGTTCTTC
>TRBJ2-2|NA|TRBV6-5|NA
CASRRMNTGELFF
TGTGCCAGCAGGCGAATGAACACCGGGGAGCTGTTTTTT